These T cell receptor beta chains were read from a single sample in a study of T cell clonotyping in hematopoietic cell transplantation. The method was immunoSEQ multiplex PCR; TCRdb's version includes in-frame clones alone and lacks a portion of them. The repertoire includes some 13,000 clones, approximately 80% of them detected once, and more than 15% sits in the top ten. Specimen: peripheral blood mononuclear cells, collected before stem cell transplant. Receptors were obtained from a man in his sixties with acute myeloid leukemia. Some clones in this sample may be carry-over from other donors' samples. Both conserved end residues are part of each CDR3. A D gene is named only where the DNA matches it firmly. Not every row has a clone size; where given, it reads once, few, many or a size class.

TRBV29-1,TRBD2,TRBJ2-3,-,CSAGSPGTSGGTDTQYF,TGCAGCGCTGGATCCCCCGGGACTAGCGGGGGGACAGATACGCAGTATTTT
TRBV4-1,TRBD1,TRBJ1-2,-,CASSRTLGQVNGYTF,TGCGCCAGCAGCCGGACCTTGGGACAGGTAAACGGCTACACCTTC
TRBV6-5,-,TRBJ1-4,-,CASRKRQTTNEKLFF,TGTGCCAGCAGAAAGAGACAGACAACTAATGAAAAACTGTTTTTT
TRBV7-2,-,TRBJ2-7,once,CASSFDRDYEQYF,TGTGCCAGCAGCTTTGACAGAGACTACGAGCAGTACTTC
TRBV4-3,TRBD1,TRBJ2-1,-,CASSQPRSGTGTGEQFF,TGCGCCAGCAGCCAACCCCGCTCCGGGACAGGGACCGGTGAGCAGTTCTTC
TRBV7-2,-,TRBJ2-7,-,CASSLDGVNEQYF,TGTGCCAGCAGCTTAGATGGGGTTAACGAGCAGTACTTC
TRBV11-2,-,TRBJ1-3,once,CASSLGRGVSGNTIYF,TGTGCCAGCAGCTTAGGCCGAGGGGTGTCGGGAAACACCATATATTTT
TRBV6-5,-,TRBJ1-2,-,CASSYSQGTRGYTF,TGTGCCAGCAGTTACAGTCAGGGAACGAGGGGCTACACCTTC
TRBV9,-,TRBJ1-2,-,CASSVGGGGFSGYTF,TGTGCCAGCAGCGTAGGGGGAGGGGGATTCAGCGGCTACACCTTC
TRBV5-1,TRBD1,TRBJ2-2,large,CASSQRMTGGNTGELFF,TGCGCCAGCAGCCAACGTATGACAGGGGGAAACACCGGGGAGCTGTTTTTT
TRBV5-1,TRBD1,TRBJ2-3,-,CASSGTGGIDTQYF,TGCGCCAGCAGCGGGACAGGGGGCATAGATACGCAGTATTTT
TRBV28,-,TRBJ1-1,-,CASSPYSMNTEAFF,TGTGCCAGCAGCCCCTACAGTATGAACACTGAAGCTTTCTTT
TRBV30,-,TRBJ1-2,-,CAWSVQGMVGYTF,TGTGCCTGGAGTGTTCAGGGTATGGTTGGCTACACCTTC
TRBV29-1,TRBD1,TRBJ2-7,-,CSVDAGGREQYF,TGCAGCGTTGATGCAGGGGGCAGGGAGCAGTACTTC
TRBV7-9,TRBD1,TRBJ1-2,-,CASSYVKRDRPIYWYGYTF,TGTGCCAGCAGCTACGTAAAGCGGGACAGACCAATTTATTGGTATGGCTACACCTTC
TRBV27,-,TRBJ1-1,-,CASRSSASGPPFF,TGTGCCAGCCGCTCCAGCGCGTCGGGACCCCCTTTCTTT